Only a few counts were recorded for the clone carrying this TCR beta chain. The data stem from a study of T cell repertoires in cytomegalovirus infection. TCRdb passed the reads through MiXCR, listing each CDR3 protein once. The sample records 500,000 or so distinct CDR3 sequences, about 15% being singletons. The V end lost 5 bases, the J end lost 0 bases, and 11 bases lay between the germline ends. This CDR3 is 15 amino acids long. In germline, CDR1 is MNHNS, CDR2 SASEGT. The chain employs TRBV6-1 and TRBJ1-5; possibly TRBD1 for D (5 bases). This receptor was taken from a human donor in good health (CMV status not recorded). Some clones in this sample may be carry-over from other donors' samples. The sequenced sample consisted of CD8+ T cells from PBMCs. The CDR3 DNA reads TGTGCCAGCAGTCCACAGGTGGCTAGCAATCAGCCCCAGCATTTT. Its translation is CASSPQVASNQPQHF.